This T cell receptor beta chain was recorded in a study of CD8+ T cells in alopecia areata. General study results and limits: Scalp clonality and expanded CD8+ clones among the top 100 showed significant decreases with tofacitinib.

As regards this clone: The antigen remains undetermined.

V lost 2 bases, J lost 6 bases, and 8 bases lay in between. The germline V gene encodes CDR1 SGHRS and CDR2 YFSETQ. The CDR3 covers 12 residues. In each case, RNA was isolated and then reverse transcribed into cDNA as the sequencing template. The repertoire was sequenced with immunoSEQ multiplex PCR; TCRdb's copy has only in-frame clones and lacks some. The repertoire has 95,000 to 100,000 clones, approximately 63% of them found once; the top ten carry around 17%. Treatment in this sample: oral pan-JAK inhibitor, 5-10 mg twice daily. The sequencing used CD8+ T cells sorted from blood, collected between weeks 55 and 65, from a patient treated with tofacitinib. The receptor's source is a human donor with alopecia areata. J is TRBJ1-2 and V is TRBV5-1, with D tentatively TRBD1 (5 bases). The CDR3 sequence is CASSLPGNGYTF. CDR3 coding DNA: TGCGCCAGCAGCTTACCAGGGAATGGCTACACCTTC.